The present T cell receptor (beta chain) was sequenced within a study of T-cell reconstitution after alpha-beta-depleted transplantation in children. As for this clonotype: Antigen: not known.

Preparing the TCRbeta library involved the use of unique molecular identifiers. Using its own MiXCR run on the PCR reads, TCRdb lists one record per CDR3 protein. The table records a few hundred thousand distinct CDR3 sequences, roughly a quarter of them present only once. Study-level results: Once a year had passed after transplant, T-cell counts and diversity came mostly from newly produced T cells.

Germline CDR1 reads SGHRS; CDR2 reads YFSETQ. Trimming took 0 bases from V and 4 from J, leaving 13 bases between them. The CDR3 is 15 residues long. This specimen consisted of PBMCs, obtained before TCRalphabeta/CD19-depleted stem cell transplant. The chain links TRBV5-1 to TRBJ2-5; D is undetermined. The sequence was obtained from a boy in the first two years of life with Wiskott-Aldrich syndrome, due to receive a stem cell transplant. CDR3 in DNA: TGCGCCAGCAGCTTGGCCATAGGGTTAGGAGAGACCCAGTACTTC. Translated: CASSLAIGLGETQYF.